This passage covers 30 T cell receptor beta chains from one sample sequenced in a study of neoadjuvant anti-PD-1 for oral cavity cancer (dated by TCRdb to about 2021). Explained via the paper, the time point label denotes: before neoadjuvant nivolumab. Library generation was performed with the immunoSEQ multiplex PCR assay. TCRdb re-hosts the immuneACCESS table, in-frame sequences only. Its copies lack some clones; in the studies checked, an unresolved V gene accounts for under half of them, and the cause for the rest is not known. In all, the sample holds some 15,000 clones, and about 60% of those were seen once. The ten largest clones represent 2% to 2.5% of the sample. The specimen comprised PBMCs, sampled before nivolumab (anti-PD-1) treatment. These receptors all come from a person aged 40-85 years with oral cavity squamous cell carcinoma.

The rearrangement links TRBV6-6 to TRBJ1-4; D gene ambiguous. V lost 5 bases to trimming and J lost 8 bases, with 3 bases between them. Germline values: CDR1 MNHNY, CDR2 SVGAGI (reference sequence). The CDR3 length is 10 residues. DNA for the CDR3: TGTGCCAGCAGTGCGGAAAAACTGTTTTTT. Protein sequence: CASSAEKLFF.

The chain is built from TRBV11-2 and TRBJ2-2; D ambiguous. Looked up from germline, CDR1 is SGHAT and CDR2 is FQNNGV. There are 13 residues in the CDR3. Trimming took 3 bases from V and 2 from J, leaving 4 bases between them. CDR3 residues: CASSLTNTGELFF. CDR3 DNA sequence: TGTGCCAGCAGCTTGACTAACACCGGGGAGCTGTTTTTT. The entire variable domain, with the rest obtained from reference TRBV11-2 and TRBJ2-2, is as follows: EAGVAQSPRYKIIEKRQSVAFWCNPISGHATLYWYQQILGQGPKLLIQFQNNGVVDDSQLPKDRFSAERLKGVDSTLKIQPAKLEDSAVYLCASSLTNTGELFFGEGSRLTVL.

CDR3 nucleotides: TGTGCCAGCAGCCCCTTAGTACAGTCTTGCAATCAGCCCCAGCATTTT. Its translation: CASSPLVQSCNQPQHF. V usage is TRBV12-1 and J usage is TRBJ1-5; whether TRBD1, the table's D call, matches the DNA was not checked. TRBV12-1 is marked as a pseudogene. This CDR3 spans 16 amino acids.

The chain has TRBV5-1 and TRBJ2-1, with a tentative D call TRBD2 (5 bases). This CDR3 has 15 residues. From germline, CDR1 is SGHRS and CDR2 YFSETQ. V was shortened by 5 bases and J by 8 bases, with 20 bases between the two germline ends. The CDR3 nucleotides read TGCGCCAGCAGTCCTTGGGCGGGTATTTCCGATGAGCAGTTCTTC. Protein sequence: CASSPWAGISDEQFF. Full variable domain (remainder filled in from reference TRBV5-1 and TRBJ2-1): KAGVTQTPRYLIKTRGQQVTLSCSPISGHRSVSWYQQTPGQGLQFLFEYFSETQRNKGNFPGRFSGRQFSNSRSEMNVSTLELGDSALYLCASSPWAGISDEQFFGPGTRLTVL.

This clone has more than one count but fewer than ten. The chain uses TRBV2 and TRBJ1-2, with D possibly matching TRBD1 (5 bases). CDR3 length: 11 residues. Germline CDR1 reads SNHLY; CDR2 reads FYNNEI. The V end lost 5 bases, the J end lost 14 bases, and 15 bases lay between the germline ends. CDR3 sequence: CASSNQGGQTF. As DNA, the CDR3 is TGTGCCAGCAGTAACCAGGGCGGCCAGACCTTC.

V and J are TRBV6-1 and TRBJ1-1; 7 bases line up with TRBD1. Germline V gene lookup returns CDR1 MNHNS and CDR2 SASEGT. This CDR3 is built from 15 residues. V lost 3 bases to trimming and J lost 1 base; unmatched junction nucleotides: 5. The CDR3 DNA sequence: TGTGCCAGCAGTGACCCCTGGACAGGGAACACTGAAGCTTTCTTT. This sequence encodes CASSDPWTGNTEAFF.

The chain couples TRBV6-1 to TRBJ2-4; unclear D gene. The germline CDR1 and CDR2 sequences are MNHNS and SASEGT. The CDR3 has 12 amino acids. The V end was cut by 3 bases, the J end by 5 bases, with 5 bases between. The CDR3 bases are TGTGCCAGCAGTGACGGAGAAAACATTCAGTACTTC. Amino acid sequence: CASSDGENIQYF.

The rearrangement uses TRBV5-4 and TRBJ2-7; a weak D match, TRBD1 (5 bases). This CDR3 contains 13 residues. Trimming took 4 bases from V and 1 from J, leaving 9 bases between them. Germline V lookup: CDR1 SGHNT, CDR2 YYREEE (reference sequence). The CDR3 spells CASSLTGSYEQYF. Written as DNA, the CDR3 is TGTGCCAGCAGCCTTACAGGATCCTACGAGCAGTACTTC.

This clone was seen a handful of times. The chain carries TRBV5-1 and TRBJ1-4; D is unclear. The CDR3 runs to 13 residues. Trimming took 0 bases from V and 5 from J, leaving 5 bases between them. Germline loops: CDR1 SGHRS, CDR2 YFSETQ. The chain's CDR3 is CASSLEHNEKLFF. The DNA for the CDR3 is TGCGCCAGCAGCTTGGAACACAATGAAAAACTGTTTTTT.

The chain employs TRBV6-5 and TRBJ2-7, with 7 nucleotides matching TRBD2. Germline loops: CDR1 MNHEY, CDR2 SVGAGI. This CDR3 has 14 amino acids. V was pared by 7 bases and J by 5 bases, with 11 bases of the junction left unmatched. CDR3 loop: CASTNSGGSHEQYF. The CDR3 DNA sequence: TGTGCCAGCACAAACAGCGGCGGGAGCCACGAGCAGTACTTC.

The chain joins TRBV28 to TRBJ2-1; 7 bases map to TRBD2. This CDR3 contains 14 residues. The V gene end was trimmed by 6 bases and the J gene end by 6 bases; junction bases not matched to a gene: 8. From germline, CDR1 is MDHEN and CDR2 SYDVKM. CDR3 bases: TGTGCCAGCAGGACCCCGGGGGGAGTCAATGAGCAGTTCTTC. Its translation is CASRTPGGVNEQFF.

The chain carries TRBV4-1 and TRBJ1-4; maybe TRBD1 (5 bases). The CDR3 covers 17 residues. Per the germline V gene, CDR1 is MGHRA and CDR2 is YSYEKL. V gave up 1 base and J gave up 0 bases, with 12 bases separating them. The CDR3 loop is CASSQGTLTATNEKLFF. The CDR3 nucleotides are TGCGCCAGCAGCCAAGGTACCCTGACAGCAACTAATGAAAAACTGTTTTTT.

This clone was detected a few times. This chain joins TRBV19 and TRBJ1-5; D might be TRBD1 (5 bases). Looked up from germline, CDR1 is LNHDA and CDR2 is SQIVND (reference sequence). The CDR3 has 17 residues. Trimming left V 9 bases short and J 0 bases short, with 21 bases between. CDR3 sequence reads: CASRGVGGTYSNQPQHF. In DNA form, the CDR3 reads TGTGCCAGCAGAGGGGTCGGAGGGACTTATAGCAATCAGCCCCAGCATTTT.

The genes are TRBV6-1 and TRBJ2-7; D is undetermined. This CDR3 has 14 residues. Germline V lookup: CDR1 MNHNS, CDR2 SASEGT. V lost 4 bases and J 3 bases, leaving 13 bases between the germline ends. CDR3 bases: TGTGCCAGCAGTGTAACGCCTCCTCTCTACGAGCAGTACTTC. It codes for CASSVTPPLYEQYF.

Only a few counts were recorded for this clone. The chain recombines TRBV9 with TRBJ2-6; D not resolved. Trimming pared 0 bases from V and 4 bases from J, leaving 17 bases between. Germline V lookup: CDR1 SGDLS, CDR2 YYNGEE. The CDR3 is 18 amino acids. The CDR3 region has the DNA TGTGCCAGCAGCGTAGAAGGCTCAGTCTCCTCCGGGGCCAACGTCCTGACTTTC. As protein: CASSVEGSVSSGANVLTF. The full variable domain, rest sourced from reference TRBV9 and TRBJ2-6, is DSGVTQTPKHLITATGQRVTLRCSPRSGDLSVYWYQQSLDQGLQFLIQYYNGEERAKGNILERFSAQQFPDLHSELNLSSLELGDSALYFCASSVEGSVSSGANVLTFGAGSRLTVL.

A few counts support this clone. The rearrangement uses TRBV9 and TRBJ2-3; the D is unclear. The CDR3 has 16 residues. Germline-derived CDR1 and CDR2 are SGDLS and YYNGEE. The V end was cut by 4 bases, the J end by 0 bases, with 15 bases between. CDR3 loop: CASSRGGSASTDTQYF. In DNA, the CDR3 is TGTGCCAGCAGCCGTGGCGGTTCGGCTAGCACAGATACGCAGTATTTT. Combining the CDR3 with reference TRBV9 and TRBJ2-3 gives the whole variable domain DSGVTQTPKHLITATGQRVTLRCSPRSGDLSVYWYQQSLDQGLQFLIQYYNGEERAKGNILERFSAQQFPDLHSELNLSSLELGDSALYFCASSRGGSASTDTQYFGPGTRLTVL.

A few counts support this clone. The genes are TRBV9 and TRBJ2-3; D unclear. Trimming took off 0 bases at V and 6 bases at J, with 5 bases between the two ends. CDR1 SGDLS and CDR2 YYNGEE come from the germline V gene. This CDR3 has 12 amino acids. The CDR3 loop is CASSVAGDTQYF. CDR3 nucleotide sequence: TGTGCCAGCAGCGTAGCCGGTGATACGCAGTATTTT. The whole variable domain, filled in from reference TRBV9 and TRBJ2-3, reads DSGVTQTPKHLITATGQRVTLRCSPRSGDLSVYWYQQSLDQGLQFLIQYYNGEERAKGNILERFSAQQFPDLHSELNLSSLELGDSALYFCASSVAGDTQYFGPGTRLTVL.

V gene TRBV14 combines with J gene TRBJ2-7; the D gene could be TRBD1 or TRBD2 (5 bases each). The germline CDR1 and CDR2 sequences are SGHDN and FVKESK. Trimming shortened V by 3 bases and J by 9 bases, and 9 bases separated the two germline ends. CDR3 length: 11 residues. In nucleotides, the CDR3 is TGTGCCAGCAGCCAGGGACCGGGGCAGTACTTC. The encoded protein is CASSQGPGQYF.

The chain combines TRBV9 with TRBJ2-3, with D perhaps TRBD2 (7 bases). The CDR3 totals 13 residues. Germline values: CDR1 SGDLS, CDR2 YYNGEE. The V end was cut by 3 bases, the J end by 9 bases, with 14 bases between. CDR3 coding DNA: TGTGCCAGCAGCGCCGAGGGGGGGCGCACGCAGTATTTT. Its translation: CASSAEGGRTQYF.

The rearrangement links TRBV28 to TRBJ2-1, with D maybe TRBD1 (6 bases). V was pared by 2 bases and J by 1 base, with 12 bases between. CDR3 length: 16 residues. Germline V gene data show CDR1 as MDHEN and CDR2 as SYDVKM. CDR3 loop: CASSLGGQLSYNEQFF. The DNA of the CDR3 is TGTGCCAGCAGTTTAGGAGGACAGCTATCCTACAATGAGCAGTTCTTC.

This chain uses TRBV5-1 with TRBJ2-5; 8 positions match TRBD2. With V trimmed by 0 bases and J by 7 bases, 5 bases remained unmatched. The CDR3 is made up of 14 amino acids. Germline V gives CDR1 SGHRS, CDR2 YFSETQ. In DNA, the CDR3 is TGCGCCAGCAGCTTGGGAGTAGCGGGATCGACCCAGTACTTC. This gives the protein CASSLGVAGSTQYF.

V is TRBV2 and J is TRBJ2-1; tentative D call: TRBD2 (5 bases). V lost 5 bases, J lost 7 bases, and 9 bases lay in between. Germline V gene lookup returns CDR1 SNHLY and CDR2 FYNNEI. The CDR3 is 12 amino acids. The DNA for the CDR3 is TGTGCCAGCAGTCCTACTAGTAATGAGCAGTTCTTC. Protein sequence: CASSPTSNEQFF.

CDR3 in amino acids: CSVGGQAPNTEAFF. CDR3 DNA sequence: TGCAGCGTTGGAGGACAGGCGCCGAACACTGAAGCTTTCTTT. This chain connects TRBV29-1 to TRBJ1-1, with 7 bases matching TRBD1. V shed 4 bases and J 1 base; nucleotides not matched to a gene: 6. The CDR3 covers 14 residues. CDR1 and CDR2 (germline): SQVTM, ANQGSEA.

The CDR3 DNA is TGCGCCAGCAGCCAAGATGCAGGGGAGGGCACTGAAGCTTTCTTT. Encoded protein: CASSQDAGEGTEAFF. V gene TRBV4-1 combines with J gene TRBJ1-1, with D perhaps TRBD1 (6 bases). Trimming removed 0 bases at V and 4 bases at J, with 12 bases between. This CDR3 comprises 15 residues. The germline V gene has CDR1 MGHRA and CDR2 YSYEKL.

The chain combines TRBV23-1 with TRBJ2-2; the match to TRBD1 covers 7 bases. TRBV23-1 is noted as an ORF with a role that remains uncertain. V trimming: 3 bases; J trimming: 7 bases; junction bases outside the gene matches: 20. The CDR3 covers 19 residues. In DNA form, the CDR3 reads TGCGCCAGCAGTCAGGGCTCTGGCCGGGACAGACATAACCACGGGGAGCTGTTTTTT. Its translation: CASSQGSGRDRHNHGELFF.

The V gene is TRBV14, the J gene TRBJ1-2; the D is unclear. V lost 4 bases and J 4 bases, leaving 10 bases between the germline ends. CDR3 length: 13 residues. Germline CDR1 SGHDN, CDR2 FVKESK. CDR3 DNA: TGTGCCAGCAGCCCGGGCCGTTCCTATGGCTACACCTTC. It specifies CASSPGRSYGYTF.

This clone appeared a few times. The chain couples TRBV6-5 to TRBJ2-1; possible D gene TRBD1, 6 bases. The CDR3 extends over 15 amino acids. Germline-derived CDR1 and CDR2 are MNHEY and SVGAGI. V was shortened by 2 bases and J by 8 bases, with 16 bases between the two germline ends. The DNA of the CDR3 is TGTGCCAGCAGTTACGACAGGTTGAGGGGCCATGAGCAGTTCTTC. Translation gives CASSYDRLRGHEQFF.

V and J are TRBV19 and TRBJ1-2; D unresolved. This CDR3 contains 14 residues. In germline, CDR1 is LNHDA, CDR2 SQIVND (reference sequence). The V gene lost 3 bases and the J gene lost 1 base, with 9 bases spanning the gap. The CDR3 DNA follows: TGTGCCAGTAGTATTGGACGGATTAACTATGGCTACACCTTC. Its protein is CASSIGRINYGYTF. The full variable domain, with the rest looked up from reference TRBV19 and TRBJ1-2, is DGGITQSPKYLFRKEGQNVTLSCEQNLNHDAMYWYRQDPGQGLRLIYYSQIVNDFQKGDIAEGYSVSREKKESFPLTVTSAQKNPTAFYLCASSIGRINYGYTFGSGTRLTVV.

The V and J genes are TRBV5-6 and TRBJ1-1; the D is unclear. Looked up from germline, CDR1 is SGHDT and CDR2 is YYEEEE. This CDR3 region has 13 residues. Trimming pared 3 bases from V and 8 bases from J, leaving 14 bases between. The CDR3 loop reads CASSSHNTEEAFF. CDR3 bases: TGTGCCAGCAGCTCGCATAATACAGAAGAAGCTTTCTTT.

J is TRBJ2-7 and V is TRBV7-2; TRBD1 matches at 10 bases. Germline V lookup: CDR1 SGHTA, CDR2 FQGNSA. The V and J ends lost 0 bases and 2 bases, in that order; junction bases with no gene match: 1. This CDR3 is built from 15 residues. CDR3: CASSLAGQGAYEQYF. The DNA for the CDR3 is TGTGCCAGCAGCTTAGCAGGACAGGGGGCCTACGAGCAGTACTTC.